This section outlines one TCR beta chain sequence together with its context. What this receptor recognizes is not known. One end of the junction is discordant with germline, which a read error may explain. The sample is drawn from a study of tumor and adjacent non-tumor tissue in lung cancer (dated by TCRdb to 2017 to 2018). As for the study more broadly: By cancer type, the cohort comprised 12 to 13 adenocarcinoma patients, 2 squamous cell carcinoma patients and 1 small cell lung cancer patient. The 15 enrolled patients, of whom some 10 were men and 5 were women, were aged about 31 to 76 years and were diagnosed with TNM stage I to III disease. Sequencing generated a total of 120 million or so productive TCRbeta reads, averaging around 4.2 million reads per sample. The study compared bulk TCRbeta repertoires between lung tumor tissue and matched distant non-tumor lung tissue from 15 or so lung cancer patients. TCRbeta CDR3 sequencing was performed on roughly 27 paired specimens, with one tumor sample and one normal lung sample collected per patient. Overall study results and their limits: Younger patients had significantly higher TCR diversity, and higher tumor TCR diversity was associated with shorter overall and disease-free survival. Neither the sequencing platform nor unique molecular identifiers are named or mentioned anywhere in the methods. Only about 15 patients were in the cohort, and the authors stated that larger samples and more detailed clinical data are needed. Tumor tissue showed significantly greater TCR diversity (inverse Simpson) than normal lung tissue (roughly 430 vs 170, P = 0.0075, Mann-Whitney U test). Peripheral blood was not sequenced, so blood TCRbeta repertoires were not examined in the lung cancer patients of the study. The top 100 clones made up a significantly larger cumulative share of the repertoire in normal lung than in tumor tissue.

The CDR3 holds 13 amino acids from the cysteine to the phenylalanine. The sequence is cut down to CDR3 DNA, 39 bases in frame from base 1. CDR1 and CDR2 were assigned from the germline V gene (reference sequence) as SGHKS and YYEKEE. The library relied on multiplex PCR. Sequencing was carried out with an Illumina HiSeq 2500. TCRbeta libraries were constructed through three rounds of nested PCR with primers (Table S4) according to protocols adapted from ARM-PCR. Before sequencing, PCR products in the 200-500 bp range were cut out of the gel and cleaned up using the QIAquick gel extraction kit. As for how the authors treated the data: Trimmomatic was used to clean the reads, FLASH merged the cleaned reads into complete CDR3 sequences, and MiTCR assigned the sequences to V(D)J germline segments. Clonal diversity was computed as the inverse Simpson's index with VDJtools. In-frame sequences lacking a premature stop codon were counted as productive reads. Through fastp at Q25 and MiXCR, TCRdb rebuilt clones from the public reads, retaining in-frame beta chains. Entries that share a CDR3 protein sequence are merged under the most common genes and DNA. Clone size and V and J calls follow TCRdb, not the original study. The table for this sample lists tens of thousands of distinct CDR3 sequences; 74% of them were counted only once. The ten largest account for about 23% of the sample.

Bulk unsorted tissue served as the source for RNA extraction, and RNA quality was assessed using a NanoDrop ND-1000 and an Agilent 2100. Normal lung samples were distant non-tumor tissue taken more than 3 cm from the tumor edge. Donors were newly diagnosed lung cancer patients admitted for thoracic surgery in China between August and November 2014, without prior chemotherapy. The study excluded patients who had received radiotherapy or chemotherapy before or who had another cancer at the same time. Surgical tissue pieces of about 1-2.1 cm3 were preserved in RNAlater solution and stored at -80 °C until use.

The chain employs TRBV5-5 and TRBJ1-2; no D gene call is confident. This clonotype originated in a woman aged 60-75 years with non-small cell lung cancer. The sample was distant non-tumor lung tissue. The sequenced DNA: TGTGCAAGCAGCTTGGGCGATGGCTATGACTACACCTTC. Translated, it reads CASSLGDGYDYTF. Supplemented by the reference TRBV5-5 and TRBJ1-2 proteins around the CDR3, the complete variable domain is DAGVTQSPTHLIKTRGQQVTLRCSPISGHKSVSWYQQVLGQGPQFIFQYYEKEERGRGNFPDRFSARQFPNYSSELNVNALLLGDSALYLCASSLGDGYDYTFGSGTRLTVV.